The present TCR beta chain was sequenced within a study of regulatory T cells in long-lasting Graves disease. The time point: persistent/refractory GD, antithyroid drugs over 5 years with positive TRAb. From RNA extracted from PBMCs, the TCR library was made. Patients all came to the study from an endocrinology department in Xi'an, China. Study-wide results and limits: Relative to new patients (roughly 1,000), persistent patients exhibited greater sharing of public clonotypes (about 2,700). Sampling was limited to peripheral blood rather than thyroid tissue.

Relying on iRepertoire HTBI primers and Arm-PCR of CDR3 regions, the team built TCR beta libraries. Using its own MiXCR run on the multiplex PCR reads, TCRdb lists one record per CDR3 protein. This table holds about 430,000 distinct CDR3 sequences, around 20% found once. A word on this clonotype: Its antigen is unidentified.

This TCR came from a female donor with Graves disease. The specimen was peripheral blood mononuclear cells (PBMCs), collected when the disease was refractory, from a patient treated with antithyroid drugs.

In nucleotides, the CDR3 is TGTGCCACCAGTGATTCCTGGACGCGACCCGGGGAGCTGTTTTTT. Translation: CATSDSWTRPGELFF. J is TRBJ2-2 and V is TRBV24-1; D is unresolved. Per the germline V gene, CDR1 is KGHDR and CDR2 is SFDVKD. CDR3 length equals 15 residues. V lost 2 bases and J 6 bases, leaving 12 bases between the germline ends.